Listed below are T cell receptor beta chains from one sample, sequenced in a study of blood T cell repertoires in COVID-19. Data came from immunoSEQ multiplex PCR; TCRdb stores just in-frame clones and leaves some out. The sample has some 270,000 clones, about 90% seen once. The sequenced material came from PBMCs or T cells enriched from blood (not recorded which). The receptors come from a woman between 55 and 75 years old who had recovered from COVID-19. Both conserved end residues are trimmed from each CDR3.

TRBV5-4 | ASARTGGDTIY
TRBV4-1 | ASSLLGLAADTQY
TRBV7-9 | ASSSGTGVPGGIYGYT
TRBV7-9 | ASSLVPGGKAF
TRBV18 | ASSPMDRTPYEQY
TRBV6-5 | ASPTEASSGYT
TRBV7-3 | ASSLSGGSTGELF
TRBV5-1 | ASSPQGQGDTEAF
TRBV2 | ASRKTDTDTQY
TRBV27 | ASSLDGETQY
TRBV28 | ASSTVGTGELF
TRBV3-1/TRBV3-2 | ASSQAQAYGYT
TRBV7-9 | ASSFGGSSYEQY
TRBV28 | ASSPYGTAREQF
TRBV5-4 | ASSSTGTAKFTSSGELF
TRBV12-3/TRBV12-4 | ASSFRDTEAF
TRBV5-1 | ASSVTAGANVLT
TRBV13 | ASSLSDRAFIKQF
TRBV11-2 | ASSLVGVDSPLH
TRBV28 | ASSPGTSGSTDTQY
TRBV9 | ASSVSQGYTGELF
TRBV29-1 | SVRTPGETQY
TRBV21-1 | ATNNPRGKLF
TRBV24-1 | ATSDPSRDRHNNEQF
TRBV3-1/TRBV3-2 | ASSQGRIDTEAF
TRBV5-1 | ASSLVSGGNTEAF
TRBV20-1 | SAIDRVELF
TRBV6-5 | ASRAWRDTEAF
TRBV21-1 | ASIGREGDEQF
TRBV9 | ASSTGLSGNTIY
TRBV7-2 | ASSLSGLAGSYNEQF
TRBV4-1 | ASSQDRTGWWGETQY
TRBV19 | ASSIAYSNQPQH
TRBV12-3/TRBV12-4 | ASSFLVETQY
TRBV5-4 | ASSLGTSGASTDTQY
TRBV28 | ASSQTGYGYT
TRBV27 | ASSLGRFGRENEQY
TRBV5-1 | ASRTGLTNLYEQY
TRBV10-3 | AINPLPDSMSTDTQY
TRBV5-1 | ASSLYSADTQY
TRBV28 | ASSLRTSEQY
TRBV5-1 | ASSLGAGGTEAF
TRBV5-1 | ASSLGRDRNHEQY
TRBV28 | ASSPPGGGYT
TRBV10-2 | ASSESAPAGELF
TRBV6-1 | ASSELDRGGYGYT
TRBV28 | ASSLDSPYEQY
TRBV18 | ASSLEVWGTDTQY
TRBV30 | AGGQNYGYT
TRBV27 | ASSLLQGAYEQY
TRBV5-1 | ASSWGAGELF
TRBV5-4 | ASSWTGGGGYT
TRBV29-1 | SVGLQDTEAF
TRBV4-2 | ASSLGGGSVPEQF
TRBV5-6 | ASSTGLPNEQF
TRBV5-1 | ASSLLLAGAYEQY
TRBV5-4 | ASSPDSISTEAF
TRBV6-5 | ASSFYFSRGQETQY
TRBV4-2 | ASSQEDTSTPTLSLH